This T cell receptor beta chain came from a study of radiation and T cells in renal cell carcinoma. General observations from the study: In blood, top tumor clones expanded by 2 weeks, shrinking by 4. No pretreatment tumor biopsies were available for baseline clonotypes.

Documented time point: blood 4 weeks post-SBRT, at nephrectomy. The treatment denotes: 15 Gy SBRT to primary tumor, nephrectomy 4 weeks later. Nephrectomy followed 15 Gy stereotactic body radiation by 4 weeks. Clear cell pathology was present in this patient's renal cell carcinoma. Method: immunoSEQ multiplex PCR; TCRdb's copy keeps in-frame clones and lacks some. This repertoire shows some 97,000 clones, 65% to 90% found once; its top ten account for 6.5% to 8%. On this clone: Antigen specificity is unknown.

The CDR3 covers 14 residues. CDR1 and CDR2 (germline): GTSNPN, SVGIG (reference sequence). V lost 7 bases, J lost 4 bases, and 11 bases stayed unmatched. The clonotype was recovered from a man between 60 and 75 years old with renal cell carcinoma. The chain couples TRBV30 to TRBJ2-3; 7 bases are shared with TRBD2. The sample was blood, taken from a patient whose treatment included radiotherapy and nephrectomy. The CDR3 loop is CALRQREGSDTQYF. In DNA, the CDR3 is TGTGCCTTAAGACAGCGGGAAGGGTCAGATACGCAGTATTTT.